This T cell receptor beta chain originates from a study of blood T cell repertoires in COVID-19. Across the whole study: The study drew acute and convalescent COVID-19 samples from the United States, Italy and Spain. T cells, B-cell-depleted T cells, or PBMCs provided the cDNA or gDNA that served as material.

Germline V gene data show CDR1 as LGHDT and CDR2 as YNNKEL (reference sequence). This CDR3 has 14 residues. Trimming cost V 3 bases and J 7 bases, with 15 bases left between them. Original methodology: Using reference gene primer amplification, nucleated cell counts were estimated. Repertoires were generated with immunoSEQ multiplex PCR, while TCRdb's copy carries only in-frame clones and drops some. V, J and clone size derive from that table, while D and trimming were established from the DNA sequence. The sample lists 130,000 to 150,000 clones; about four fifths were seen once. The specimen sequenced was peripheral blood. The TCR sequence derives from a human donor with acute or convalescent COVID-19. The donor label of this sample is uncertain. V and J are TRBV3-1 (or the pseudogene TRBV3-2) and TRBJ1-1; D possibly corresponds to TRBD1 (6 bases). In DNA form, the CDR3 reads TGTGCCAGCAGCCAGCGACAGGCTGGGAATGAAGCTTTCTTT. This codes for CASSQRQAGNEAFF.